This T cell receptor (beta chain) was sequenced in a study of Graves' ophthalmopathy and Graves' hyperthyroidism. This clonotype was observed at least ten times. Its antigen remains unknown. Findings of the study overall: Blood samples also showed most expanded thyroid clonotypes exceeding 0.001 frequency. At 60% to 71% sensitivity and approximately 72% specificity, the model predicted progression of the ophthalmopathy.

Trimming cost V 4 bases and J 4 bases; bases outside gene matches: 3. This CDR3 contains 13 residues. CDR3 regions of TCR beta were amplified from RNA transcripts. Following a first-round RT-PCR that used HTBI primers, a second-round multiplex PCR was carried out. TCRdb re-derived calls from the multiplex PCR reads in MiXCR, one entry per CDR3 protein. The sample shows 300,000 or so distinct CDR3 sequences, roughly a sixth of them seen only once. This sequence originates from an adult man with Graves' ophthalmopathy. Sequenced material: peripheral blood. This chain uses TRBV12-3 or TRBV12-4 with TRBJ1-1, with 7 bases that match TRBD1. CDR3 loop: CASSSTGITEAFF. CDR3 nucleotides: TGTGCCAGCAGTTCGACAGGGATCACTGAAGCTTTCTTT.